These 6 T cell receptor beta chains came from one sample sequenced in a study of molecular identifiers for immune sequencing clone quantification. MiXCR, applied by TCRdb to the PCR reads, yields one record per CDR3 protein. The table shows about 36,000 distinct CDR3 sequences, with about 18% occurring only once. Specimen: naive CD8+ T cells from blood, with Jurkat cell RNA spiked in. Subset in this sample: FACS-sorted CD8+CD4-CCR7+CD45RA+ naive T cells. These receptors were collected from a human donor in good health. Some libraries in this study had Jurkat cell RNA spiked in.

Ten or more counts support this clonotype. The CDR3 nucleotides are TGCAGTGCTGAAAGTAGTCGGACAGGGGGCTATCAGCCCCAGCATTTT. This encodes CSAESSRTGGYQPQHF. The chain uses TRBV20-1 and TRBJ1-5, with 11 bases identical to TRBD1. Germline CDR1 and CDR2: DFQATT and SNEGSKA (reference sequence). V gave up 5 bases and J gave up 5 bases; unmatched junction bases: 11. The CDR3 contains 16 residues.

Remarks on this clonotype: This could be a read error, since a much larger clone is one nucleotide away. The rearrangement links TRBV6-2 or TRBV6-3 to TRBJ2-7; TRBD1 is a possible D gene (6 bases). The CDR3 loop spans 14 amino acids. CDR1 and CDR2 from the germline V gene are MNHEY and SVGEGT. The CDR3 spells CASSPTGEAYEQHF. The CDR3 DNA reads as TGTGCCAGCAGCCCGACAGGAGAGGCCTACGAGCAGCACTTC.

Ten or more counts support this clonotype. V and J are TRBV4-1 and TRBJ1-1; D gene unclear. Germline V lookup: CDR1 MGHRA, CDR2 YSYEKL. The CDR3 consists of 14 residues. Between the trimmed V and J ends, which lost 1 base and 6 bases, there was a span of 12 bases. The CDR3 is CASSQGGGIPEAFF. DNA for the CDR3: TGCGCCAGCAGCCAAGGTGGAGGAATCCCTGAAGCTTTCTTT.

The chain joins TRBV20-1 to TRBJ2-1, with 13 bases fitting TRBD2. Trimming cost V 8 bases and J 6 bases; bases outside gene matches: 25. This CDR3 comprises 20 residues. Germline CDR1 and CDR2: DFQATT and SNEGSKA (reference sequence). The CDR3 coding sequence is TGCAGTCTCGAACGGGACATCGGACTAGCGGGAGCTGGGGCGGTCAATGAGCAGTTCTTC. It specifies CSLERDIGLAGAGAVNEQFF.

J is TRBJ2-3 and V is TRBV24-1; D gene unclear. The CDR3 has 12 amino acids. V dropped 3 bases and J dropped 6 bases, with 6 bases sitting between them. Germline values: CDR1 KGHDR, CDR2 SFDVKD. The CDR3 region is CATSDVIDTQYF. CDR3 nucleotides: TGTGCCACCAGTGATGTGATTGATACGCAGTATTTT.

This clonotype occurred many times. The V call is TRBV13, the J call TRBJ2-2; D may correspond to TRBD1 or TRBD2 (5 bases each). This CDR3 region has 14 residues. Trimming cost V 5 bases and J 0 bases, with 7 bases left between them. Germline V lookup: CDR1 PRHDT, CDR2 FYEKMQ (reference sequence). The CDR3 region has the DNA TGTGCCAGCAGCGGGACCTCGAACACCGGGGAGCTGTTTTTT. Residues: CASSGTSNTGELFF.